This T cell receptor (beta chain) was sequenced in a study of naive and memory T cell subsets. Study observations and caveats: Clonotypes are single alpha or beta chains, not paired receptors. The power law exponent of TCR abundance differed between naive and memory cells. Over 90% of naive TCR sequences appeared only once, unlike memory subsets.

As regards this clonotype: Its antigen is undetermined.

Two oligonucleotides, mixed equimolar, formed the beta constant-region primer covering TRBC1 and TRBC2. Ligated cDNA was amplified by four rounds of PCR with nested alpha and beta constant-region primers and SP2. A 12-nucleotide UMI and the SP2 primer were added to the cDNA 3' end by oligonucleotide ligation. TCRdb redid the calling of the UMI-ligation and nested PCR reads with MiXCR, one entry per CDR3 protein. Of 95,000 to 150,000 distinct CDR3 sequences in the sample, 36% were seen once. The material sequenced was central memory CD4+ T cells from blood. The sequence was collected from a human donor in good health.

DNA for the CDR3: TGCAGTGCTAGGACCCAGAATTACAACTCGGGACAGTACTTC. Its translation is CSARTQNYNSGQYF. The V gene is TRBV20-1, the J gene TRBJ2-4; the D gene is possibly TRBD2 (5 bases). This CDR3 has 14 amino acids. Germline V gives CDR1 DFQATT, CDR2 SNEGSKA (reference sequence). The V gene lost 3 bases and the J gene lost 13 bases, with 22 bases spanning the gap.